This TCR beta chain was observed in a study of vaccination and CD4 T cells after COVID-19. Study-wide context: Post-COVID draws followed diagnosis by a median around 100 days (range 35 to 161).

Points on this clonotype: What it binds is not known.

Germline V gene sequence: CDR1 KGHSH, CDR2 LQKENI. V was trimmed by 6 bases and J by 1 base, leaving 10 bases between them. This CDR3 is built from 13 residues. Sample treatment: approximately 9-day PBMC culture with coronavirus spike peptide pools or control peptides (ViraFEST assay). Cultured CD4+ T cell DNA underwent sequencing with the Oncomine TCR Beta short-read assay. TCRdb re-analysed the PCR reads in MiXCR, keeping a single row per CDR3 protein. The table lists fewer than 25,000 distinct CDR3 sequences, about 59% of them singletons, with around 6% in the top ten. The TCR originated in a human donor who had recovered from COVID-19. Sequenced input: CD4+ T cells from blood, cultured in vitro. This chain joins TRBV18 and TRBJ2-7; tentatively, D is TRBD1 or TRBD2 (5 bases each). In nucleotides, the CDR3 is TGTGCCAGCTCCCCCGGGACGTCCTACGAGCAGTACTTC. This gives the protein CASSPGTSYEQYF.